Sequencing of this T cell receptor (beta chain) was carried out in a study of beta chain features in type 1 diabetes. Reverse transcription of all isolated RNA meant that expressed TCRB transcripts were sequenced. TCRdb's copy holds only in-frame clones and misses some; the assay was immunoSEQ multiplex PCR. The repertoire holds roughly 280,000 clones, with around 24% as singletons. V lost 1 base to trimming and J lost 2 bases, with 9 bases between them. The CDR3 runs to 15 residues. The germline gives CDR1 SGHTA, CDR2 FQGNSA. Note on this clone: Its antigen remains unknown.

Regarding the study as a whole: Type 1 diabetes patients had moderately but significantly shorter TCRB CDR3s in all four CD4+ subsets.

The sequence came from a woman in her twenties or thirties with type 1 diabetes. The specimen was naive CD4+ T cells from blood. The genes are TRBV7-2 and TRBJ2-1, with a weak D call TRBD1 (5 bases). CDR3 sequence: CASSLEGVPYNEQFF. The CDR3 coding sequence is TGTGCCAGCAGCTTAGAAGGGGTACCCTACAATGAGCAGTTCTTC.